The clone carrying this T cell receptor beta chain was found many times. As yet, its antigen is unknown. The sample comes from a study of molecular identifiers for immune sequencing clone quantification. TCRdb itself ran the PCR reads through MiXCR, one entry per CDR3 protein. Of over 300,000 distinct CDR3 sequences in the sample, 24% were seen once. Naive CD8 T cells were picked out by sorting for CD8+CD4-CCR7+CD45RA+. Whole-study results and caveats: In naive cells, under 1% of molecules belonged to clones above 20 RNA copies, against over 97% in effector cells.

The CDR3 length is 13 residues. The V end was cut by 7 bases, the J end by 4 bases, with 14 bases between. CDR1 and CDR2 from the germline V gene are SGHTS and YDEGEE. V usage is TRBV5-8 and J usage is TRBJ1-2; D may be TRBD1 (5 bases). Sequencing was done on a sample of naive CD8+ T cells from blood, with Jurkat cell RNA spiked in. Specified subset: FACS-sorted CD8+CD4-CCR7+CD45RA+ naive T cells. This TCR came from a human donor in good health. Some libraries in this study had Jurkat cell RNA spiked in. The CDR3 loop is CASGTTGPYGYTF. The CDR3 coding sequence is TGTGCCAGCGGGACCACAGGTCCCTATGGCTACACCTTC.